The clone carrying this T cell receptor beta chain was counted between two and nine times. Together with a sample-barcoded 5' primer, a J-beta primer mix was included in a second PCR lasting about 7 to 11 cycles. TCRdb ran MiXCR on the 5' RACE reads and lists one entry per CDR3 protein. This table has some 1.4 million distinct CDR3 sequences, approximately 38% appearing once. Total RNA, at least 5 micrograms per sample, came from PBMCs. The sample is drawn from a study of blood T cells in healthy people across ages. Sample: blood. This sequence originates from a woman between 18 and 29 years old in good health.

The CDR3 nucleotides are TGCAGCGTTGAAATCTCAGGGAACGGCTACACCTTC. Protein sequence: CSVEISGNGYTF. The chain joins TRBV29-1 to TRBJ1-2; a possible D gene is TRBD1 (5 bases). V was trimmed by 2 bases and J by 8 bases, leaving 12 bases between them. Germline CDR1 is SQVTM and CDR2 is ANQGSEA. CDR3 size: 12 residues.